This TCR beta chain comes out of a study of blood T cell repertoires in COVID-19. V was trimmed by 1 base and J by 3 bases, leaving 7 bases between them. There are 13 residues in the CDR3. Germline V CDR1 and CDR2: MGHRA, YSYEKL. This table comes from immunoSEQ multiplex PCR, and its TCRdb copy is limited to in-frame clones, with some not included. In the table there are roughly 250,000 clones, around 89% of which are singletons. The rearrangement uses TRBV4-1 and TRBJ2-7, with D perhaps TRBD1 (5 bases). The clonotype was recovered from a woman aged 40-49 years with acute COVID-19. Sequenced input: PBMCs or T cells enriched from blood (not recorded which). CDR3 DNA: TGCGCCAGCAGCCAAGCGCAGGGCTACGAGCAGTACGTC. Translated, it gives CASSQAQGYEQYV.